The 14 T cell receptor beta chains listed next were all sequenced from one sample in a study of blood T cell repertoires in COVID-19. The table came from immunoSEQ multiplex PCR; TCRdb's copy has only in-frame clones and leaves some out. The sample records roughly 66,000 clones, 91% being singletons. Sequenced material: peripheral blood. Receptors were obtained from a human donor in a cohort sampled during active COVID-19.

The chain links TRBV5-5 to TRBJ2-3, with TRBD2 matching 8 bases. The CDR3 sequence is 15 residues long. Germline lookup yields CDR1 SGHKS and CDR2 YYEKEE (reference sequence). The ends lost 0 bases at V and 5 bases at J; junction bases unmatched: 5. The CDR3 DNA sequence: TGTGCCAGCAGCTTGGTGGCGGGGGGTCGAGATACGCAGTATTTT. Its protein product is CASSLVAGGRDTQYF.

The count of this clone is one. This chain joins TRBV9 and TRBJ1-2; maybe TRBD1 (5 bases). The germline V and J ends were trimmed by 4 bases and 1 base, with 11 bases remaining between them. The V gene's germline CDR1 is SGDLS and CDR2 YYNGEE. The CDR3 is made up of 14 amino acids. CDR3 region: CASSLTGDNYGYTF. CDR3 DNA sequence: TGTGCCAGCAGCCTTACGGGGGATAACTATGGCTACACCTTC.

CDR3 in amino acids: CATSRTATNEKLFF. CDR3 in DNA: TGTGCCACCAGCCGGACAGCAACTAATGAAAAACTGTTTTTT. The chain uses TRBV15 and TRBJ1-4; tentative D call: TRBD1 (6 bases). Deletions cut 5 bases from V and 0 bases from J, with 7 bases between. The CDR3 loop spans 14 amino acids. Per the germline V gene, CDR1 is LNHNV and CDR2 is YYDKDF (reference sequence).

The chain employs TRBV7-2 and TRBJ2-1, with 9 positions matching TRBD2. This CDR3 comprises 15 residues. V gave up 5 bases and J gave up 2 bases; unmatched junction bases: 4. Germline lookup yields CDR1 SGHTA and CDR2 FQGNSA. CDR3 sequence reads: CASSRAGGTYNEQFF. The CDR3 nucleotides are TGTGCCAGCAGCAGAGCGGGAGGTACCTACAATGAGCAGTTCTTC.

The CDR3 spells CASQRAGSNQPQHF. The CDR3 DNA reads TGTGCCAGCCAAAGGGCGGGGTCTAATCAGCCCCAGCATTTT. The J gene is TRBJ1-5, the V gene TRBV6-5, with D unclear. The germline gives CDR1 MNHEY, CDR2 SVGAGI. The CDR3 has 14 amino acids. V was pared by 8 bases and J by 4 bases, with 15 bases between.

The chain links TRBV25-1 to TRBJ2-1, with a weak D call TRBD1 (6 bases). The length of the CDR3 is 13 residues. Trimming shortened V by 6 bases and J by 1 base, and 7 bases separated the two germline ends. Germline V gene lookup returns CDR1 MGHDK and CDR2 SYGVNS. CDR3 nucleotides: TGTGCCAGCAGGCAGGGGTCCTACAATGAGCAGTTCTTC. It encodes CASRQGSYNEQFF.

This chain joins TRBV7-2 and TRBJ2-1; 9 bases agree with TRBD1. This CDR3 spans 14 amino acids. J lost 9 bases, V lost 6 bases, and 9 bases had no gene match. The germline gives CDR1 SGHTA, CDR2 FQGNSA. The CDR3 loop reads CASSPGTGMGEQFF. The CDR3 coding sequence is TGTGCCAGCAGTCCCGGGACAGGGATGGGTGAGCAGTTCTTC. The full variable domain, completed using reference TRBV7-2 and TRBJ2-1, is GAGVSQSPSNKVTEKGKDVELRCDPISGHTALYWYRQSLGQGLEFLIYFQGNSAPDKSGLPSDRFSAERTGGSVSTLTIQRTQQEDSAVYLCASSPGTGMGEQFFGPGTRLTVL.

The genes are TRBV3-1 (or the pseudogene TRBV3-2) and TRBJ1-4; 9 bases line up with TRBD1. Germline loops: CDR1 LGHDT, CDR2 YNNKEL (reference sequence). The CDR3 is 19 amino acids. The junction had 11 bases not matched to a gene; V was cut back by 0 bases and J by 3 bases. The CDR3 protein is CASSQEWGTGWASNEKLFF. In DNA form, the CDR3 reads TGTGCCAGCAGCCAAGAATGGGGGACAGGGTGGGCGTCTAATGAAAAACTGTTTTTT.

The J gene is TRBJ2-7, the V gene TRBV18; TRBD1 agrees at 7 bases. This CDR3 comprises 15 residues. V lost 2 bases and J lost 3; bases outside the gene matches: 7. Looked up from germline, CDR1 is KGHSH and CDR2 is LQKENI. This CDR3 is CASSPSGTALYEQYF. CDR3 sequence (DNA): TGTGCCAGCTCACCATCCGGGACAGCCCTCTACGAGCAGTACTTC.

This rearrangement joins TRBV28 to TRBJ1-6; 9 bases align to TRBD1. Trimming removed 10 bases from V and 9 bases from J; junction bases left unmatched: 16. The CDR3 is 16 amino acids. Germline CDR1 reads MDHEN; CDR2 reads SYDVKM. The CDR3 region is CATKTYRTGVSSPLHF. CDR3 sequence (DNA): TGTGCCACCAAAACATACAGGACAGGGGTGAGTTCACCCCTCCACTTT. Based on the CDR3 plus reference TRBV28 and TRBJ1-6, the full variable domain is DVKVTQSSRYLVKRTGEKVFLECVQDMDHENMFWYRQDPGLGLRLIYFSYDVKMKEKGDIPEGYSVSREKKERFSLILESASTNQTSMYLCATKTYRTGVSSPLHFGNGTRLTVT.

V and J are TRBV10-1 and TRBJ2-1; 10 nucleotides match TRBD1. V shed 0 bases, J shed 2 bases, and the junction held 7 bases outside the gene matches. Germline V gives CDR1 WNHNN, CDR2 SYGVQD (reference sequence). CDR3 length: 18 residues. The CDR3 is CASSESSLDRGPYNEQFF. The CDR3 DNA sequence: TGCGCCAGCAGTGAGTCATCATTAGACAGGGGGCCCTACAATGAGCAGTTCTTC.

About this clone itself: The junction differs from germline at one of its ends, possibly a read error. The genes are TRBV3-1 (or the pseudogene TRBV3-2) and TRBJ2-5, with D maybe TRBD1 (5 bases). Germline lookup yields CDR1 LGHDT and CDR2 YNNKEL (reference sequence). This CDR3 comprises 15 residues. DNA for the CDR3: TGTGCCAGCACCCAAGGGTGGGGCTCGCAAGAGACCCAGTACTTC. Amino acid sequence: CASTQGWGSQETQYF.

The rearrangement uses TRBV9 and TRBJ1-2, with a tentative D call TRBD1 (6 bases). The germline V gene encodes CDR1 SGDLS and CDR2 YYNGEE. V was trimmed by 4 bases and J by 8 bases, leaving 18 bases between them. The CDR3 is made up of 14 amino acids. CDR3 in amino acids: CASSLMGTGQGYTF. CDR3 bases: TGTGCCAGCAGCTTAATGGGAACAGGGCAAGGCTACACCTTC.

The chain couples TRBV7-6 to TRBJ1-1; no definite D call. Germline assignment: CDR1 SGHVS and CDR2 FNYEAQ. The CDR3 consists of 16 residues. V shed 1 base and J shed 0 bases, with 12 bases lying between them. The CDR3 here is CASSLGLGAMNTEAFF. As DNA, the CDR3 is TGTGCCAGCAGCTTAGGGCTGGGAGCAATGAACACTGAAGCTTTCTTT. Together with reference TRBV7-6 and TRBJ1-1, the CDR3 gives the full variable domain: GAGVSQSPRYKVTKRGQDVALRCDPISGHVSLYWYRQALGQGPEFLTYFNYEAQQDKSGLPNDRFSAERPEGSISTLTIQRTEQRDSAMYRCASSLGLGAMNTEAFFGQGTRLTVV.